This is a list of T cell receptor beta chains from one sample in a study of CD8 T cells in ankylosing spondylitis. TCRdb reprocessed the 5' RACE reads with MiXCR, giving one entry per CDR3 protein. The table includes around 130,000 distinct CDR3 sequences, around 9% detected once. Material: blood, either unsorted or a sorted T cell fraction (not recorded which). Every receptor here comes from a male donor with ankylosing spondylitis or in good health (not recorded which). The CDR3 runs from the conserved cysteine through the conserved F or W. A D gene is named only where the DNA matches it firmly. Clone size is stated in some rows and not others, as once, few, many or a class when expanded.

j_call,d_call,cdr3_length,v_call,clone_size,cdr3_aa,cdr3_nt
TRBJ2-3,NA,16,TRBV5-1,many,CASSVLTRTSTDTQYF,TGCGCCAGCAGCGTCCTTACTAGGACGAGCACAGATACGCAGTATTTT
TRBJ2-1,NA,16,TRBV20-1,few,CSARHPAGSNYNEQFF,TGCAGTGCTAGACACCCCGCCGGGAGTAATTACAATGAGCAGTTCTTC
TRBJ1-5,NA,11,TRBV27,many,CASSFCQPQHF,TGTGCCAGCAGTTTTTGTCAGCCCCAGCATTTT
TRBJ2-3,NA,16,TRBV5-1,many,CASSGINTGGTDTQYF,TGCGCCAGCAGCGGCATTAACACGGGCGGCACAGATACGCAGTATTTT
TRBJ1-6,TRBD1,15,TRBV20-1,many,CSAQFGQGNNSPLHF,TGCAGTGCCCAATTTGGACAGGGGAATAATTCACCCCTCCACTTT
TRBJ2-6,TRBD1,14,TRBV7-9,NA,CARDRGTGANVLTF,TGTGCCAGGGACAGGGGGACCGGGGCCAACGTCCTGACTTTC
TRBJ2-7,TRBD2,15,TRBV6-1,NA,CASKMGSGPSYEQYF,TGTGCCAGCAAAATGGGTAGCGGGCCCTCCTACGAGCAGTACTTC
TRBJ2-3,TRBD2,17,TRBV14,few,CASSQLSSSGSTDTQYF,TGTGCCAGCAGCCAGCTGTCGTCGAGCGGGAGTACAGATACGCAGTATTTT
TRBJ1-3,NA,17,TRBV4-3,NA,CASSQGMDRYSGNTIYF,TGCGCCAGCAGCCAAGGAATGGACCGCTACTCTGGAAACACCATATATTTT
TRBJ1-5,NA,18,TRBV5-1,few,CASSLVPQGGDSNQPQHF,TGCGCCAGCAGCTTGGTTCCTCAGGGAGGGGATAGCAATCAGCCCCAGCATTTT
TRBJ2-3,NA,15,TRBV2,many,CASMEEDKNTDTQYF,TGTGCCAGCATGGAGGAGGACAAAAACACAGATACGCAGTATTTT
TRBJ2-7,NA,13,TRBV6-2/TRBV6-3,NA,CASSPTGRWEQYF,TGTGCCAGCAGTCCGACCGGACGGTGGGAGCAGTACTTC
TRBJ1-2,NA,14,TRBV7-2,few,CASSSAPILYGYTF,TGTGCCAGCAGCTCAGCACCGATCCTCTATGGCTACACCTTC
TRBJ2-1,TRBD2,15,TRBV12-3/TRBV12-4,many,CASSLVGTSGNEQFF,TGTGCCAGCAGTTTAGTGGGGACTAGCGGTAATGAGCAGTTCTTC
TRBJ2-1,NA,15,TRBV20-1,few,CSARAGESSYNEQFF,TGCAGTGCTAGAGCTGGAGAAAGCTCCTACAATGAGCAGTTCTTC
TRBJ1-2,NA,12,TRBV20-1,many,CSAYPGLGGYTF,TGCAGTGCCTATCCGGGTCTTGGGGGCTACACCTTC
TRBJ2-7,TRBD1,14,TRBV30,NA,CAWSGGTGYDEQYF,TGTGCCTGGAGCGGCGGGACAGGATATGACGAGCAGTACTTC
TRBJ2-7,NA,14,TRBV20-1,few,CSARPIGGSYEQYF,TGCAGTGCTAGACCAATCGGAGGGTCCTACGAGCAGTACTTC
TRBJ2-3,NA,16,TRBV7-3,NA,CASSFQGGGGTDTQYF,TGTGCCAGCAGCTTTCAAGGGGGTGGCGGCACAGATACGCAGTATTTT
TRBJ2-7,NA,13,TRBV7-6,many,CASSLDSSYEQYF,TGTGCCAGCAGCTTAGACAGCTCCTACGAGCAGTACTTC
TRBJ1-1,TRBD1,12,TRBV14,many,CASSRQGPEAFF,TGTGCCAGCAGCCGACAGGGCCCTGAAGCTTTCTTT
TRBJ1-5,TRBD1,16,TRBV24-1,many,CATSAGWDRIDQPQHF,TGTGCCACCAGTGCGGGATGGGACAGGATAGATCAGCCCCAGCATTTT
TRBJ2-1,NA,12,TRBV29-1,many,CSTRPPTDEQFF,TGCAGCACACGACCACCCACCGATGAGCAGTTCTTC
TRBJ2-3,TRBD1,16,TRBV19,many,CASSAPGQVSSDTQYF,TGTGCCAGTAGTGCACCGGGACAGGTGTCATCAGATACGCAGTATTTT
TRBJ2-5,NA,14,TRBV20-1,NA,CSAEGPPSKETQYF,TGCAGTGCCGAGGGACCGCCATCGAAAGAGACCCAGTACTTC
TRBJ2-5,NA,12,TRBV7-2,NA,CASRRTLETQYF,TGTGCCAGCAGGCGTACCCTCGAGACCCAGTACTTC
TRBJ2-3,NA,15,TRBV5-1,NA,CASSFASPSTDTQYF,TGCGCCAGCAGCTTTGCCAGCCCTAGCACAGATACGCAGTATTTT
TRBJ1-2,TRBD1,14,TRBV18,NA,CASSKDRDAYGYTF,TGTGCCAGCTCAAAAGACAGGGATGCCTATGGCTACACCTTC
TRBJ1-5,TRBD1,16,TRBV5-5,many,CASSLGGTGKNQPQHF,TGTGCCAGCAGCTTGGGTGGGACAGGGAAAAATCAGCCCCAGCATTTT
TRBJ2-3,TRBD1,16,TRBV10-2,many,CASRTNRDSGTDTQYF,TGCGCCAGCAGAACAAACCGGGACAGCGGCACAGATACGCAGTATTTT
TRBJ2-7,TRBD1,15,TRBV7-3,many,CASSATTGAFSEQYF,TGTGCCAGCAGCGCGACGACAGGGGCGTTCTCCGAGCAGTACTTC
TRBJ2-3,NA,13,TRBV7-9,NA,CASSLRSTGTQYF,TGTGCCAGCAGCTTGAGGAGCACAGGGACGCAGTATTTT
TRBJ2-1,NA,16,TRBV4-1,NA,CASSSQTASSYNEQFF,TGCGCCAGCAGCAGCCAGACCGCTAGCTCCTACAATGAGCAGTTCTTC
TRBJ2-1,TRBD2,15,TRBV5-1,many,CASSLVAGSYNEQFF,TGCGCCAGCAGCTTGGTAGCGGGCTCCTACAATGAGCAGTTCTTC
TRBJ2-7,NA,13,TRBV7-9,many,CASSLEVSYEQYF,TGTGCCAGCAGCTTAGAAGTTTCCTACGAGCAGTACTTC
TRBJ2-1,TRBD2,15,TRBV7-8,few,CASSFSGILGNEQFF,TGTGCCAGCAGCTTTAGCGGGATATTGGGCAATGAGCAGTTCTTC
TRBJ2-1,TRBD2,14,TRBV20-1,many,CSASLAGGTNEQFF,TGCAGTGCTAGCTTAGCGGGAGGGACCAATGAGCAGTTCTTC
TRBJ1-1,NA,13,TRBV27,many,CASNPDGNTEAFF,TGTGCCAGCAACCCGGACGGGAACACTGAAGCTTTCTTT
TRBJ2-1,NA,14,TRBV12-3/TRBV12-4,many,CASTTTLLAHEQFF,TGTGCCAGCACTACCACCCTCCTAGCCCATGAGCAGTTCTTC
TRBJ2-1,TRBD2,21,TRBV7-3,few,CASSLTGGSLSGRTRGNEQFF,TGTGCCAGCAGCTTAACGGGGGGCTCTTTGAGCGGGAGAACCCGGGGCAATGAGCAGTTCTTC
TRBJ2-3,NA,13,TRBV7-2,many,CASSPLRTDTQYF,TGTGCCAGCAGCCCACTAAGAACAGATACGCAGTATTTT
TRBJ2-2,TRBD2,16,TRBV5-1,NA,CASRIAGDRLPGELFF,TGCGCCAGCAGAATAGCGGGAGATCGATTACCCGGGGAGCTGTTTTTT
TRBJ2-7,NA,14,TRBV7-2,many,CASSLVAEGYEQYF,TGTGCCAGCAGCTTAGTTGCAGAGGGCTACGAGCAGTACTTC
TRBJ2-2,TRBD2,16,TRBV12-3/TRBV12-4,many,CASSSGLAKNTGELFF,TGTGCCAGCAGTTCCGGACTAGCGAAGAACACCGGGGAGCTGTTTTTT
TRBJ2-4,TRBD1,16,TRBV7-2,few,CASSRDTGTGVNIQYF,TGTGCCAGCAGCCGGGACACGGGGACAGGGGTAAACATTCAGTACTTC
TRBJ2-1,TRBD2,16,TRBV28,many,CASSLSAGGPGNEQFF,TGTGCCAGCAGTTTATCAGCGGGAGGGCCGGGTAATGAGCAGTTCTTC
TRBJ2-7,TRBD1,14,TRBV12-3/TRBV12-4,few,CASNLQGPSYEQYF,TGTGCCAGCAACCTACAGGGGCCCTCCTACGAGCAGTACTTC
TRBJ2-3,NA,18,TRBV5-1,few,CASSPREEPRAGTDTQYF,TGCGCCAGCAGCCCCAGGGAGGAACCAAGGGCTGGGACAGATACGCAGTATTTT
TRBJ2-4,NA,14,TRBV28,NA,CASSLQGTGNIQYF,TGTGCCAGCAGTTTACAGGGGACGGGAAACATTCAGTACTTC
TRBJ1-4,TRBD1,18,TRBV10-3,many,CAISESTMGTATNEKLFF,TGTGCCATCAGTGAGTCGACTATGGGGACAGCAACTAATGAAAAACTGTTTTTT
TRBJ2-5,NA,11,TRBV18,many,CASSPIETQYF,TGTGCCAGCTCACCCATCGAGACCCAGTACTTC
TRBJ2-1,TRBD2,16,TRBV5-6,few,CASSFGLAGSYNEQFF,TGTGCCAGCAGCTTCGGACTAGCGGGCTCCTACAATGAGCAGTTCTTC
TRBJ2-1,TRBD1,15,TRBV5-1,many,CASRHGQVTYNEQFF,TGCGCCAGCAGACACGGACAGGTGACCTACAATGAGCAGTTCTTC
TRBJ2-1,TRBD2,14,TRBV20-1,many,CSASSTSGRNEQFF,TGCAGTGCTAGTAGTACTAGCGGGAGGAATGAGCAGTTCTTC
TRBJ1-1,TRBD1,16,TRBV20-1,NA,CSAISRDRGLNTEAFF,TGCAGTGCTATATCCCGGGACAGGGGATTGAACACTGAAGCTTTCTTT
TRBJ2-7,NA,14,TRBV5-1,NA,CASSLDGRGYEQYF,TGCGCCAGCAGCTTGGATGGCAGGGGCTACGAGCAGTACTTC
TRBJ2-3,TRBD2,15,TRBV7-6,few,CASSEAGGRGDTQYF,TGTGCCAGCAGTGAAGCCGGCGGGAGGGGTGATACGCAGTATTTT
TRBJ2-2,NA,12,TRBV27,many,CASATNTGELFF,TGTGCCAGCGCCACGAACACCGGGGAGCTGTTTTTT
TRBJ2-1,NA,13,TRBV12-3/TRBV12-4,many,CASSLLRGNEQFF,TGTGCCAGCAGTTTACTCCGAGGGAATGAGCAGTTCTTC
TRBJ1-5,NA,14,TRBV5-4,NA,CASSSGDSNQPQHF,TGTGCCAGCAGCTCAGGGGATAGCAATCAGCCCCAGCATTTT